The next 25 T cell receptor beta chains were all read from a single sample in a study of cytomegalovirus exposure and HLA in healthy donors. 13 Jbeta primers and 60 Vbeta primers were used for the PCR. Profiling relied on immunoSEQ multiplex PCR, and the TCRdb table lists in-frame clones only, not all of them. The sample has around 150,000 clones; around 74% are singletons. Sequenced: PBMCs. The receptors come from a female donor in good health and CMV-seronegative.

The CDR3 loop reads CAWSKGQGSRTTEAFF. CDR3 DNA sequence: TGTGCCTGGAGTAAAGGACAGGGCTCGAGAACCACTGAAGCTTTCTTT. V gene TRBV30 combines with J gene TRBJ1-1; 8 bases match TRBD1. V shed 2 bases and J 4 bases; nucleotides not matched to a gene: 12. This CDR3 contains 16 residues. Germline-derived CDR1 and CDR2 are GTSNPN and SVGIG (reference sequence). The variable domain in full, completed from reference TRBV30 and TRBJ1-1, reads SQTIHQWPATLVQPVGSPLSLECTVEGTSNPNLYWYRQAAGRGLQLLFYSVGIGQISSEVPQNLSASRPQDRQFILSSKKLLLSDSGFYLCAWSKGQGSRTTEAFFGQGTRLTVV.

This clone occurred a few times. The V call is TRBV5-6, the J call TRBJ2-7; 8 bases are a match to TRBD1. Germline CDR1 and CDR2: SGHDT and YYEEEE. Trimming took 3 bases from V and 3 from J; bases not matched to a gene: 8. This CDR3 has 15 amino acids. In DNA, the CDR3 is TGTGCCAGCAGCTCTTACGACAGGGGAAGCTACGAGCAGTACTTC. Its translation: CASSSYDRGSYEQYF. The full variable domain, in which reference TRBV5-6 and TRBJ2-7 provide the parts outside the CDR3, is DAGVTQSPTHLIKTRGQQVTLRCSPKSGHDTVSWYQQALGQGPQFIFQYYEEEERQRGNFPDRFSGHQFPNYSSELNVNALLLGDSALYLCASSSYDRGSYEQYFGPGTRLTVT.

This rearrangement joins TRBV2 to TRBJ2-5, with 12 bases aligning to TRBD2. The germline V gene has CDR1 SNHLY and CDR2 FYNNEI. The CDR3 runs 16 residues. Trimming removed 3 bases from V and 5 bases from J; junction bases left unmatched: 7. DNA of the CDR3: TGTGCCAGCAGTGACGCCCTAGCGGGGGGGCAGGAGACCCAGTACTTC. Its translation: CASSDALAGGQETQYF.

The chain couples TRBV6-1 to TRBJ2-7; perhaps TRBD2 as D (7 bases). Germline CDR1 MNHNS, CDR2 SASEGT. The CDR3 is made up of 12 amino acids. DNA for the CDR3: TGTGTGGTTAGGGAGGGGGTCTACGAGCAGTACTTC. Translation gives CVVREGVYEQYF.

The J gene is TRBJ1-2, the V gene TRBV7-9, with TRBD1 identical over 12 bases. After removal of 2 bases from V and 4 bases from J, the junction contained 8 bases not matched to a gene. This CDR3 has 17 residues. Germline CDR1 SEHNR, CDR2 FQNEAQ (reference sequence). The CDR3 DNA sequence: TGTGCCAGCAGCTTACCGGGACAGGGGGCTGCAGCCTATGGCTACACCTTC. Translated, it gives CASSLPGQGAAAYGYTF.

The J gene is TRBJ2-1, the V gene TRBV19; 10 bases are shared with TRBD1. The CDR3 sequence is 16 residues long. V shed 4 bases, J shed 8 bases, and the junction held 11 bases outside the gene matches. In germline, CDR1 is LNHDA, CDR2 SQIVND (reference sequence). The CDR3 here is CASSTYRDRGIYEQFF. CDR3 nucleotides: TGTGCCAGTAGTACTTACCGGGACAGGGGAATTTATGAGCAGTTCTTC. The variable domain in full, completed from reference TRBV19 and TRBJ2-1, reads DGGITQSPKYLFRKEGQNVTLSCEQNLNHDAMYWYRQDPGQGLRLIYYSQIVNDFQKGDIAEGYSVSREKKESFPLTVTSAQKNPTAFYLCASSTYRDRGIYEQFFGPGTRLTVL.

This clone appeared once. The chain uses TRBV6-6 and TRBJ2-5; 10 bases match TRBD1. Germline-derived CDR1 and CDR2 are MNHNY and SVGAGI (reference sequence). The CDR3 has 15 amino acids. Trimming cost V 4 bases and J 1 base; bases outside gene matches: 3. In DNA form, the CDR3 reads TGTGCCAGCAGTTCCGGGACAGGGGCCCAAGAGACCCAGTACTTC. This translates into CASSSGTGAQETQYF.

V and J are TRBV18 and TRBJ1-3, with TRBD1 as a possible D gene (5 bases). V dropped 3 bases and J dropped 0 bases, with 9 bases sitting between them. Germline CDR1 reads KGHSH; CDR2 reads LQKENI. The CDR3 covers 15 residues. CDR3 sequence: CASSPPGISGNTIYF. The DNA for the CDR3 is TGTGCCAGCTCACCCCCAGGGATCTCTGGAAACACCATATATTTT. The entire variable domain, with the rest obtained from reference TRBV18 and TRBJ1-3, is as follows: NAGVMQNPRHLVRRRGQEARLRCSPMKGHSHVYWYRQLPEEGLKFMVYLQKENIIDESGMPKERFSAEFPKEGPSILRIQQVVRGDSAAYFCASSPPGISGNTIYFGEGSWLTVV.

As concerns this clone: The junction departs from the called germline gene at one end, perhaps through a read error. Other DNA sequences in the same sample also yield this CDR3. This chain connects TRBV5-1 to TRBJ1-2; D is unclear. The CDR3 is 14 residues long. Germline V lookup: CDR1 SGHRS, CDR2 YFSETQ. The CDR3 DNA sequence: TGCGCTAGCAGCTTGGCCGGGAGAGCATATGGCTACACCTTC. It encodes CASSLAGRAYGYTF.

This chain uses TRBV5-1 with TRBJ2-7, with TRBD1 matching 7 bases. The CDR3 extends over 15 amino acids. Germline values: CDR1 SGHRS, CDR2 YFSETQ. The V gene end was trimmed by 2 bases and the J gene end by 2 bases; junction bases not matched to a gene: 7. The CDR3 DNA reads as TGCGCCAGCAGCTTAACCGGGACAGTCCCCTACGAGCAGTACTTC. It codes for CASSLTGTVPYEQYF.

This clone was detected only a few times. The chain is built from TRBV7-7 and TRBJ2-5; weak D call: TRBD1 (6 bases). Trimming took off 5 bases at V and 1 base at J, with 14 bases between the two ends. CDR1 and CDR2 (germline): SSHAT, FNYEAQ (reference sequence). This CDR3 has 15 residues. CDR3 in amino acids: CASSPTRRGQETQYF. Written as DNA, the CDR3 is TGTGCCAGCAGCCCGACCCGCAGGGGCCAAGAGACCCAGTACTTC.

The V and J genes are TRBV5-1 and TRBJ1-1; maybe TRBD1 (6 bases). The CDR3 is made up of 13 amino acids. CDR1 SGHRS and CDR2 YFSETQ come from the germline V gene. Trimming took off 6 bases at V and 1 base at J, with 10 bases between the two ends. The CDR3 here is CASTVGQNTEAFF. CDR3 nucleotides: TGCGCCAGCACCGTGGGACAGAACACTGAAGCTTTCTTT.

J is TRBJ2-5 and V is TRBV13; TRBD1 aligns across 9 bases. Germline lookup yields CDR1 PRHDT and CDR2 FYEKMQ (reference sequence). CDR3 size: 16 residues. V shed 0 bases, J shed 4 bases, and the junction held 6 bases outside the gene matches. CDR3 amino acids: CASSLGGTGWRETQYF. CDR3 DNA: TGTGCCAGCAGCTTAGGAGGGACAGGGTGGAGAGAGACCCAGTACTTC.

With respect to this clone: One junction end does not reproduce the germline sequence, and a read error may be involved. This sequence joins TRBV11-3 and TRBJ1-1; 7 positions agree with TRBD1. Germline CDR1 and CDR2: SGHNT and YENEEA. The CDR3 extends over 12 amino acids. For the CDR3, the DNA is TGTGCCAGCAGTCAGACTGGCGGGACAGCTTACTTT. Translation gives CASSQTGGTAYF.

To note about this clone: Other nucleotide sequences in the sample specify the same CDR3. This chain connects TRBV7-3 to TRBJ2-5, with D perhaps matching TRBD1 (6 bases). Germline assignment: CDR1 SGHTA and CDR2 FQGTGA. The CDR3 contains 14 residues. V was shortened by 5 bases and J by 1 base, with 11 bases between the two germline ends. The CDR3 bases are TGTGCCAGCAGCCCCACAGGGCTCCAAGAGACCCAGTACTTC. Translation: CASSPTGLQETQYF.

The rearrangement links TRBV19 to TRBJ2-7; TRBD1 aligns across 7 bases. Germline lookup yields CDR1 LNHDA and CDR2 SQIVND (reference sequence). The V gene end was trimmed by 4 bases and the J gene end by 1 base; junction bases not matched to a gene: 10. The CDR3 consists of 16 residues. The CDR3 protein is CASSTKGQAGSYEQYF. The CDR3, as DNA: TGTGCCAGTAGTACTAAAGGACAGGCTGGATCCTACGAGCAGTACTTC.

The V and J genes are TRBV7-9 and TRBJ1-6; D is unclear. The CDR3 runs 16 residues. Germline V CDR1 and CDR2: SEHNR, FQNEAQ (reference sequence). V lost 3 bases to trimming and J lost 0 bases, with 9 bases between them. This CDR3 is CASSLTGGSYNSPLHF. CDR3 nucleotides: TGTGCCAGCAGCTTGACTGGTGGCTCCTATAATTCACCCCTCCACTTT.

In this sample, this clone turned up a few times. V usage is TRBV7-9 and J usage is TRBJ2-7, with D possibly TRBD2 on 5 matching bases. Germline lookup yields CDR1 SEHNR and CDR2 FQNEAQ (reference sequence). The length of the CDR3 is 15 residues. V dropped 5 bases and J dropped 5 bases, with 19 bases sitting between them. CDR3: CASSPEGSFPHEQYF. DNA of the CDR3: TGTGCCAGCAGCCCCGAGGGTTCCTTCCCCCACGAGCAGTACTTC.

The chain uses TRBV27 and TRBJ2-7; possibly TRBD1 for D (6 bases). Trimming pared 8 bases from V and 2 bases from J, leaving 13 bases between. CDR3 size: 13 residues. CDR1 is MNHEY and CDR2 is SMNVEV in the germline V gene (reference sequence). CDR3 loop: CASWGRDTYEQYF. The CDR3 DNA sequence: TGTGCCAGCTGGGGCAGGGACACCTACGAGCAGTACTTC.

The chain carries TRBV9 and TRBJ2-3; D unresolved. The CDR3 contains 16 residues. Germline CDR1 SGDLS, CDR2 YYNGEE. The V end was cut by 0 bases, the J end by 0 bases, with 11 bases between. In DNA form, the CDR3 reads TGTGCCAGCAGCGTAGACGCGGCGATTAGCACAGATACGCAGTATTTT. Its translation: CASSVDAAISTDTQYF.

This clone was seen a handful of times. V and J are TRBV5-1 and TRBJ1-6; the D is unclear. The CDR3 length is 13 residues. Per the germline V gene, CDR1 is SGHRS and CDR2 is YFSETQ. V was shortened by 0 bases and J by 8 bases, with 6 bases between the two germline ends. Here the CDR3 DNA reads TGCGCCAGCAGCTTGGTAACGGATTCACCCCTCCACTTT. It encodes CASSLVTDSPLHF.

The chain is built from TRBV30 and TRBJ2-5; 7 bases line up with TRBD2. The CDR3 is 15 amino acids. V trimming: 0 bases; J trimming: 3 bases; junction bases outside the gene matches: 7. Per germline, CDR1 GTSNPN and CDR2 SVGIG (reference sequence). CDR3 protein: CAWSVPGGFKETQYF. The CDR3, as DNA: TGTGCCTGGAGTGTTCCCGGGGGGTTTAAAGAGACCCAGTACTTC.

The chain joins TRBV19 to TRBJ2-2; TRBD1 is a possible D gene (6 bases). Germline CDR1 reads LNHDA; CDR2 reads SQIVND (reference sequence). V was trimmed by 5 bases and J by 2 bases, leaving 12 bases between them. The length of the CDR3 is 15 residues. As DNA, the CDR3 is TGTGCCAGTAGTCATTGGGGGCCCAACACCGGGGAGCTGTTTTTT. Residues: CASSHWGPNTGELFF.

J is TRBJ2-1 and V is TRBV12-5; TRBD2 aligns across 8 bases. The CDR3 loop spans 15 amino acids. Germline-derived CDR1 and CDR2 are LGHNT and FRNRAP. Losses at the gene ends were 1 base for V and 7 bases for J; bases not matched to a gene: 6. This chain's CDR3 is CASGLGRTSMNEQFF. Here the CDR3 DNA reads TGTGCTAGTGGTTTGGGAAGGACTAGCATGAATGAGCAGTTCTTC. Supplemented by reference TRBV12-5 and TRBJ2-1, the full variable domain reads DARVTQTPRHKVTEMGQEVTMRCQPILGHNTVFWYRQTMMQGLELLAYFRNRAPLDDSGMPKDRFSAEMPDATLATLKIQPSEPRDSAVYFCASGLGRTSMNEQFFGPGTRLTVL.

This chain joins TRBV4-1 and TRBJ2-3; D is possibly TRBD1 (6 bases). Germline-derived CDR1 and CDR2 are MGHRA and YSYEKL. V was pared by 1 base and J by 4 bases, with 12 bases between. CDR3 length: 15 residues. For the CDR3, the DNA is TGCGCCAGCAGCCAAGTGGCAGGGACACCAGATACGCAGTATTTT. Its translation is CASSQVAGTPDTQYF.